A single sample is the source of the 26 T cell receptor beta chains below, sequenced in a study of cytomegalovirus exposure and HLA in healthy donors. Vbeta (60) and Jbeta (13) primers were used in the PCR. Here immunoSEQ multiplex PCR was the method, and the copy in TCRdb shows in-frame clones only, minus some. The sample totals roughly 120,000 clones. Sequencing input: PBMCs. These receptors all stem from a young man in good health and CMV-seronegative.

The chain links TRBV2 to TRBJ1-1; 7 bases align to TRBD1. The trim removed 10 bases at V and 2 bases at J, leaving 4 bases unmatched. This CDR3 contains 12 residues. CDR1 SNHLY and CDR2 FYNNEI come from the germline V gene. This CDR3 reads CATLGGNTEAFF. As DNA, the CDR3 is TGTGCCACCTTAGGGGGCAACACTGAAGCTTTCTTT.

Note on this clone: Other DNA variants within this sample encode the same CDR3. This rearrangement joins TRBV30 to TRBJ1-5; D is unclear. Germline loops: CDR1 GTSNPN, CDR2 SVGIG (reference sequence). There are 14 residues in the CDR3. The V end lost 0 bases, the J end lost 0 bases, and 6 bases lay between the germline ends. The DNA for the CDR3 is TGTGCCTGGAGTGTCCTCTATAGCAATCAGCCCCAGCATTTT. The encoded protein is CAWSVLYSNQPQHF.

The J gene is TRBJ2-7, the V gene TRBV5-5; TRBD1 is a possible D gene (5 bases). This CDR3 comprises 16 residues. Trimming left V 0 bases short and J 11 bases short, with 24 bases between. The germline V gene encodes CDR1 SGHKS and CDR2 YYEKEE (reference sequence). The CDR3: CASSLEARQTHRAEYF. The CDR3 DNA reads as TGTGCCAGCAGCTTGGAGGCCCGACAGACCCACCGGGCGGAGTACTTC. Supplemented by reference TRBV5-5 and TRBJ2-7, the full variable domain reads DAGVTQSPTHLIKTRGQQVTLRCSPISGHKSVSWYQQVLGQGPQFIFQYYEKEERGRGNFPDRFSARQFPNYSSELNVNALLLGDSALYLCASSLEARQTHRAEYFGPGTRLTVT.

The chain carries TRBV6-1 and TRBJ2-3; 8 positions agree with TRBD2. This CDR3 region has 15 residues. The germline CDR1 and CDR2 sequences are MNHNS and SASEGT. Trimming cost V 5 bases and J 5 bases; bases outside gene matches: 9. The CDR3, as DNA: TGTGCCAGCAGTCCCCTTCTAAGCGGGGGAGATACGCAGTATTTT. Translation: CASSPLLSGGDTQYF.

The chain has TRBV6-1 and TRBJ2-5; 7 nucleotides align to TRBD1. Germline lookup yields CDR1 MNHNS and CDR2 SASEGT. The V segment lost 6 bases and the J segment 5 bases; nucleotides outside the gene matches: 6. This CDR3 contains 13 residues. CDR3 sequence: CASRERGLETQYF. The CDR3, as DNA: TGTGCCAGCAGAGAAAGGGGGCTGGAGACCCAGTACTTC.

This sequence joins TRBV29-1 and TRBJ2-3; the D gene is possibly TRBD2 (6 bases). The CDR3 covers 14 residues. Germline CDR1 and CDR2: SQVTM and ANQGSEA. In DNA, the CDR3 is TGCACTACCCGGACCACCGGAGGGACAGATACGCAGTATTTT. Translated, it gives CTTRTTGGTDTQYF.

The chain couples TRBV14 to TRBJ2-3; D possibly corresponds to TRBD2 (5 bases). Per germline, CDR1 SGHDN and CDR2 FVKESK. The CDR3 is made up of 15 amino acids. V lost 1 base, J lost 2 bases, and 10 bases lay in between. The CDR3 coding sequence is TGTGCCAGCAGCCAAGGCTTTCGGGACACAGATACGCAGTATTTT. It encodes CASSQGFRDTDTQYF.

The CDR3 here is CASSTVRGEKLFF. In DNA form, the CDR3 reads TGTGCCAGCAGTACCGTACGGGGTGAAAAACTGTTTTTT. This sequence joins TRBV27 and TRBJ1-4; D remains ambiguous. CDR1 is MNHEY, CDR2 SMNVEV, per germline (reference sequence). The V and J ends lost 5 bases and 7 bases respectively, with 11 bases between them. The CDR3 is 13 amino acids.

CDR3 region: CATSSGGKAYEQYF. CDR3 in DNA: TGTGCCACCAGCAGCGGAGGGAAGGCCTACGAGCAGTACTTC. The chain is built from TRBV15 and TRBJ2-7, with a tentative D call TRBD2 (6 bases). Germline CDR1 reads LNHNV; CDR2 reads YYDKDF (reference sequence). This CDR3 has 14 residues. Trimming took 3 bases from V and 2 from J, leaving 11 bases between them.

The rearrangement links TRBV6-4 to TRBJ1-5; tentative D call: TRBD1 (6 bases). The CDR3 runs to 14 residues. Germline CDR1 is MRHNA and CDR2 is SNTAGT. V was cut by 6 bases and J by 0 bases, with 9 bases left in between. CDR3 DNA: TGTGCCAGCAGCCCGACAGGTAGCAATCAGCCCCAGCATTTT. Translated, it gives CASSPTGSNQPQHF.

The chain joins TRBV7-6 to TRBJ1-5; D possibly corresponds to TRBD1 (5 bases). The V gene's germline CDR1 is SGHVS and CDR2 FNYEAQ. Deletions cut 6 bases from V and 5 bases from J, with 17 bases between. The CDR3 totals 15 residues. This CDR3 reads CASSPESGPHQPQHF. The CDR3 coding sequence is TGTGCCAGCAGTCCTGAGTCAGGGCCCCATCAGCCCCAGCATTTT.

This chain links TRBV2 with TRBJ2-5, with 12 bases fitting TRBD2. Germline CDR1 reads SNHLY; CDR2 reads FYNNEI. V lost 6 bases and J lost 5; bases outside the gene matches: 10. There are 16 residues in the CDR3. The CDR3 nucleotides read TGTGCCAGCAGGGAACTAGCGGGAGGTTTAGGGGAGACCCAGTACTTC. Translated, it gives CASRELAGGLGETQYF.

The CDR3 sequence is CASSVDVRGSYNSPLHF. DNA of the CDR3: TGTGCCAGCAGCGTAGATGTTCGGGGATCCTATAATTCACCCCTCCACTTT. The J gene is TRBJ1-6, the V gene TRBV9; D gene ambiguous. The CDR3 covers 17 residues. Looked up from germline, CDR1 is SGDLS and CDR2 is YYNGEE. Trimming shortened V by 0 bases and J by 1 base, and 11 bases separated the two germline ends.

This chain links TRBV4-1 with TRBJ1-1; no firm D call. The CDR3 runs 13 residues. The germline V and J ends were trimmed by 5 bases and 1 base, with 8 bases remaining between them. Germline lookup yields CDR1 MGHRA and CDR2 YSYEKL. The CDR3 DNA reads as TGCGCCAGCAGCTTTCAGGAGAACACTGAAGCTTTCTTT. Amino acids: CASSFQENTEAFF.

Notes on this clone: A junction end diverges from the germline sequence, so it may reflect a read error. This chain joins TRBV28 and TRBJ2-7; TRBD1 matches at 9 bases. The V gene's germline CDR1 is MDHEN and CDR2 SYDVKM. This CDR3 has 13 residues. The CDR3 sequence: CASSRGQGYGQYF. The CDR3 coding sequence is TGTGCCAGCAGTCGGGGACAGGGTTACGGGCAGTACTTC.

The DNA of the CDR3 is TGTGCCAGCAGCATACAGGGTAATCAGCCCCAGCATTTT. Protein: CASSIQGNQPQHF. The V call is TRBV5-4, the J call TRBJ1-5; TRBD1 might be the D (6 bases). The V and J ends lost 4 bases and 4 bases respectively, with 9 bases between them. CDR3 length: 13 residues. Germline V lookup: CDR1 SGHNT, CDR2 YYREEE (reference sequence).

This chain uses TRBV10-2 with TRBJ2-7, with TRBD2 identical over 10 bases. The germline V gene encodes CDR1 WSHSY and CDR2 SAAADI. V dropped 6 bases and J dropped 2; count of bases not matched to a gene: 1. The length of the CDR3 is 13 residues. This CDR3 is CASRTSGAYEQYF. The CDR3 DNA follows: TGCGCCAGCAGAACTAGCGGGGCCTACGAGCAGTACTTC.

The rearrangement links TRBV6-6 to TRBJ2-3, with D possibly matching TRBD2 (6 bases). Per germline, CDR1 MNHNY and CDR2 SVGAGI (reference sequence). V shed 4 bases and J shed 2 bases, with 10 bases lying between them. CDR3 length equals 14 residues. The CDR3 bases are TGTGCCAGCAGTTTGAGCGGGTACACAGATACGCAGTATTTT. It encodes CASSLSGYTDTQYF.

The CDR3 nucleotides are TGTGCCAGCAGGGAACTAGCGGGAGGTTTCGCCGAGCAGTACTTC. This encodes CASRELAGGFAEQYF. V is TRBV28 and J is TRBJ2-7, with 12 bases matching TRBD2. Trimming took 6 bases from V and 6 from J; bases not matched to a gene: 9. The germline V gene encodes CDR1 MDHEN and CDR2 SYDVKM. The CDR3 is made up of 15 amino acids.

The CDR3 nucleotides are TGCGCCAGCAGCTTGGGCCTAGCGGGGGGCGTGCCATACAATGAGCAGTTCTTC. It is translated as CASSLGLAGGVPYNEQFF. J is TRBJ2-1 and V is TRBV5-1, with 11 bases lining up with TRBD2. With V trimmed by 0 bases and J by 4 bases, 9 bases remained unmatched. This CDR3 contains 18 residues. Looked up from germline, CDR1 is SGHRS and CDR2 is YFSETQ. Full variable domain (rest looked up from reference TRBV5-1 and TRBJ2-1): KAGVTQTPRYLIKTRGQQVTLSCSPISGHRSVSWYQQTPGQGLQFLFEYFSETQRNKGNFPGRFSGRQFSNSRSEMNVSTLELGDSALYLCASSLGLAGGVPYNEQFFGPGTRLTVL.

This chain's CDR3 is CASSSPGSISDTEAFF. The CDR3 bases are TGTGCCAGCAGTTCGCCAGGGTCAATTTCTGACACTGAAGCTTTCTTT. This chain joins TRBV5-6 and TRBJ1-1; D is possibly TRBD1 (5 bases). From germline, CDR1 is SGHDT and CDR2 YYEEEE. This CDR3 is 16 amino acids long. The ends were cut back, 5 bases at V and 3 bases at J, with 20 bases in the middle.

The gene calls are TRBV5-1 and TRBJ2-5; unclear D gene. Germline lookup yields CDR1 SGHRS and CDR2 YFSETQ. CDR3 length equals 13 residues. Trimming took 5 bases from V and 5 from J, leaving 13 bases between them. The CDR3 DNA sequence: TGCGCCAGCAGTCTTTTCCTGGGCGAGACCCAGTACTTC. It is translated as CASSLFLGETQYF.

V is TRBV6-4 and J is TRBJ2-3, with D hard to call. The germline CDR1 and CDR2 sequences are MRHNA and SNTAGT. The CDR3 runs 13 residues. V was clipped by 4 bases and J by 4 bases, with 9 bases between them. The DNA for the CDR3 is TGTGCCAGCAGTGTGGAGATTGCAGATACGCAGTATTTT. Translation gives CASSVEIADTQYF.

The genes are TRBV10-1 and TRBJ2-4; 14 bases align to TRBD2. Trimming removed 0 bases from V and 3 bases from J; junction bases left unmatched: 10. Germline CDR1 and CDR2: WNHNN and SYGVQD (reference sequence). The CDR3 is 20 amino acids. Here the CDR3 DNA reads TGCGCCAGCAGTGAGTCGGCCGGGACTAGCGGGAGTTCTGTCAAAAACATTCAGTACTTC. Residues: CASSESAGTSGSSVKNIQYF.

CDR3 amino acids: CASSTGTGYEQYF. For the CDR3, the DNA is TGTGCCAGTAGTACCGGGACAGGCTACGAGCAGTACTTC. The chain links TRBV19 to TRBJ2-7; TRBD1 matches at 8 bases. The CDR3 spans 13 residues. V dropped 4 bases and J dropped 3; count of bases not matched to a gene: 2. The germline V gene has CDR1 LNHDA and CDR2 SQIVND (reference sequence).

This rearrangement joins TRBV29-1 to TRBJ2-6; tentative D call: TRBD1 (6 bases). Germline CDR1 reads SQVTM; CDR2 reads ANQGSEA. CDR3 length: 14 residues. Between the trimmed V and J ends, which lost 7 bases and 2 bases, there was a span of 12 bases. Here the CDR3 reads CSAGQTTGANVLTF. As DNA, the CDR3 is TGCAGCGCCGGACAGACTACTGGGGCCAACGTCCTGACTTTC.